Sequencing of this TCR beta chain was carried out in a study of T-cell memory formation after mild COVID-19. Study-level results: Clones which contracted sat mainly in CM and EM if CD4+, and in EMRA if CD8+. The second-wave clones peaking on day 37 were not confirmed as SARS-CoV-2-specific. Cross-reactive memory apparently joined, as some responding clones appeared in pre-infection memory.

The ends were cut back, 4 bases at V and 0 bases at J, with 12 bases in the middle. This CDR3 spans 15 amino acids. This clonotype showed up many times. The target antigen is unknown. 5'RACE, which relied on constant-segment primers, yielded TCR alpha and TCR beta cDNA libraries carrying sample barcodes and UMIs. TCRdb re-analysed the 5' RACE reads in MiXCR, keeping a single row per CDR3 protein. The table shows 250,000 to 400,000 distinct CDR3 sequences, with roughly an eighth occurring only once. This sequence originates from a man between 18 and 29 years old who had mild COVID-19 (a few samples of this study predate the infection). Cell type and time point are not known. The sample was PBMCs or a T cell subset sorted from them (not recorded which). The V gene is TRBV12-3 or TRBV12-4, the J gene TRBJ1-1; possibly TRBD1 for D (6 bases). CDR3 in DNA: TGTGCCAGCAGTTCACACAGGGCAGTGAACACTGAAGCTTTCTTT. Translation: CASSSHRAVNTEAFF.